This T cell receptor beta chain comes out of a study of CD8+CD57+ T cells in acquired aplastic anemia. Details on this clonotype: A much more abundant neighbour one base away suggests this may be a read error.

The CDR3 is 15 amino acids. CDR1 is SNHLY and CDR2 is FYNNEI in the germline V gene. Profiling of TCR beta VDJ combinations and CDR3 sequences used genomic DNA as template. Each CDR3 protein is one row after TCRdb ran MiXCR on the reads. The data contain around 140,000 distinct CDR3 sequences, around two fifths of them singletons. V gene TRBV2 combines with J gene TRBJ1-3; D is possibly TRBD1 (5 bases). The clonotype originates from a human donor in good health, serving as a control. Sequences were obtained from sorted CD4+, CD8+, or CD8+CD57+ T cells (not recorded which) from PBMCs. CDR3 region: CASSEQRGSGNAIYF. CDR3 nucleotide sequence: TGTGCCAGCAGTGAACAAAGGGGCTCTGGAAACGCCATATATTTT.